This TCR beta chain was captured in a study of blood T cell repertoires in COVID-19. Study context: Collection of acute and convalescent COVID-19 samples took place in the United States, Italy and Spain.

Each participant's cohort was designated according to participant-reported clinical history. Germline loops: CDR1 MDHEN, CDR2 SYDVKM. The CDR3 consists of 14 residues. J lost 6 bases, V lost 7 bases, and 9 bases had no gene match. Some clones are missing from TCRdb's copy, which holds only in-frame ones; the method was immunoSEQ multiplex PCR. This repertoire shows fewer than 400,000 clones, roughly 90% found once; its top ten account for 1.5% to 2%. This TCR was sampled from a woman in her 30s who had recovered from COVID-19. This sequence joins TRBV28 and TRBJ1-5, with 7 nucleotides matching TRBD1. The sequenced sample consisted of PBMCs or T cells enriched from blood (not recorded which). CDR3 protein: CASTATGVGQPQHF. For the CDR3, the DNA is TGTGCCAGCACCGCCACAGGGGTCGGTCAGCCCCAGCATTTT.